These 7 T cell receptor beta chains originate from one sample sequenced in a study of cytomegalovirus exposure and HLA in healthy donors. The PCR was carried out with 60 Vbeta primers and 13 Jbeta primers. Sequenced by immunoSEQ multiplex PCR; TCRdb stores in-frame clones only, minus some. Of 150,000 to 170,000 clones listed, about three quarters are singletons. Sample: PBMCs. Receptors originate from a man younger than 35 in good health and CMV-seronegative.

V is TRBV18 and J is TRBJ1-4, with D maybe TRBD1 (5 bases). This CDR3 comprises 16 residues. Germline V CDR1 and CDR2: KGHSH, LQKENI. V lost 2 bases and J lost 0, with 10 bases in between. The CDR3 DNA reads as TGTGCCAGCTCACCATCGCCGGGGGCAACTAATGAAAAACTGTTTTTT. Encoded protein: CASSPSPGATNEKLFF.

The J gene is TRBJ2-1, the V gene TRBV5-1; 8 bases are shared with TRBD2. V lost 4 bases, J lost 7 bases, and 10 bases stayed unmatched. Germline V gene lookup returns CDR1 SGHRS and CDR2 YFSETQ. The CDR3 contains 15 residues. In nucleotides, the CDR3 is TGCGCCAGCAGCGGAAGCGGGAGTCAGGGAAATGAGCAGTTCTTC. Translated, it gives CASSGSGSQGNEQFF.

This clone has only a few counts. The chain uses TRBV28 and TRBJ2-3; 7 bases map to TRBD2. V shed 6 bases and J 2 bases; nucleotides not matched to a gene: 8. Germline V gene lookup returns CDR1 MDHEN and CDR2 SYDVKM. This CDR3 has 15 amino acids. The CDR3 DNA reads as TGTGCCAGCAGCCCCACTAGCGCTTACACAGATACGCAGTATTTT. Translated: CASSPTSAYTDTQYF.

The rearrangement links TRBV4-1 to TRBJ2-7, with D hard to call. This CDR3 spans 12 amino acids. From germline, CDR1 is MGHRA and CDR2 YSYEKL. Trimming took off 2 bases at V and 6 bases at J, with 8 bases between the two ends. The DNA of the CDR3 is TGCGCCAGCAGCCAATACGGTCTCGAGCAGTACTTC. Translation gives CASSQYGLEQYF.

V is TRBV9 and J is TRBJ1-1; D is perhaps TRBD1 (6 bases). The CDR3 consists of 15 residues. Germline loops: CDR1 SGDLS, CDR2 YYNGEE. V was trimmed by 3 bases and J by 5 bases, leaving 17 bases between them. CDR3 in amino acids: CASSAGGGGETEAFF. CDR3 DNA sequence: TGTGCCAGCAGCGCGGGGGGAGGGGGAGAAACTGAAGCTTTCTTT.

This clone has more than one count but fewer than ten. This chain links TRBV7-9 with TRBJ2-1; 7 bases agree with TRBD1. Losses at the gene ends were 7 bases for V and 4 bases for J; bases not matched to a gene: 10. Looked up from germline, CDR1 is SEHNR and CDR2 is FQNEAQ (reference sequence). This CDR3 comprises 15 residues. CDR3 amino acids: CASIRTGQNYNEQFF. The CDR3 nucleotides are TGTGCCAGCATCCGGACGGGACAGAATTACAATGAGCAGTTCTTC.

This chain uses TRBV15 with TRBJ1-5, with D perhaps matching TRBD1 (6 bases). There are 13 residues in the CDR3. Per the germline V gene, CDR1 is LNHNV and CDR2 is YYDKDF (reference sequence). Trimming took 4 bases from V and 4 from J, leaving 8 bases between them. The CDR3 bases are TGTGCCACCAGCACACAGGGAAATCAGCCCCAGCATTTT. Protein sequence: CATSTQGNQPQHF.